This TCR beta chain comes out of a study of cytomegalovirus exposure and HLA in healthy donors. Study overall: Some 180 million T cells yielded some 120 million unique TCR beta sequences in earlier analysis. Study-wide points: Fewer than 20,000 TCR beta sequences were associated with HLA alleles at 0.05 false discovery rate in a later analysis. Later analysis showed TCR association rates varying by HLA locus, highest for DRB1 and lowest for HLA-C.

While unrecorded immune exposures were likely, the donors were nominally healthy when sampled. The PCR employed 60 Vbeta primers together with 13 Jbeta primers. Method: immunoSEQ multiplex PCR; TCRdb's copy keeps in-frame clones and lacks some. The repertoire holds 200,000 to 250,000 clones, with roughly 80% as singletons. This CDR3 has 15 residues. Trimming cost V 1 base and J 5 bases, with 12 bases left between them. Germline loops: CDR1 LNHNV, CDR2 YYDKDF (reference sequence). On this clone itself: As yet, its antigen is unknown.

Material for sequencing was PBMCs. This chain uses TRBV15 with TRBJ2-4; D may be TRBD2 (5 bases). The origin of this receptor is a male donor in good health and CMV-seronegative. As DNA, the CDR3 is TGTGCCACCAGCAGAGCGGGGTTCGGGGAAAACATTCAGTACTTC. This gives the protein CATSRAGFGENIQYF.